This note documents a single TCR beta chain sequence. This receptor's antigen is unknown. A junction end diverges from the germline sequence, so it may reflect a read error. The data belong to a study of technical replicates of blood from a few donors (dated 2017 in TCRdb). Library creation used the immunoSEQ multiplex PCR assay. This is the immuneACCESS table as TCRdb keeps it, with only in-frame sequences that have V and J called. A part of the clones is gone; compared with another copy, unresolved V genes explain less than half, and the rest is unexplained. Here the sample has some 99,000 clones; approximately 95% occur a single time. The ten most abundant clones make up roughly 0.2% of the sample. This receptor was taken from a human donor in good health. Sequencing was carried out using T cells isolated from PBMCs.

The CDR3 reads as follows: CASSLDLNSGPFYF. The DNA sequence reads TGTGCCAGCAGCTTAGATCTTAATTCAGGGCCCTTCTACTTT. Recombination linked TRBV7-6 to TRBJ1-6; a weak D assignment points to TRBD1 (5 bases agree). Reading from cysteine to phenylalanine, the CDR3 counts 14 amino acids. The only DNA kept is the CDR3, 42 bases in frame from the first base. The germline V gene gives CDR1 as SGHVS and CDR2 as FNYEAQ.